These 30 T cell receptor beta chains were all obtained from the same sample, sequenced in a study of CD8+ T cells in alopecia areata. Investigators isolated RNA and reverse transcribed it into cDNA to act as the sequencing template. Clones were sequenced by immunoSEQ multiplex PCR, and TCRdb holds only the in-frame ones, with some missing. This repertoire shows roughly 200,000 clones, 56% found once; its top ten account for nearly 5%. The specimen sequenced was CD8+ T cells sorted from blood. The receptors come from a human donor in good health.

V is TRBV7-2 and J is TRBJ2-1; either TRBD1 or TRBD2 may supply D (7 bases each). The CDR3 contains 16 residues. Germline V gene data show CDR1 as SGHTA and CDR2 as FQGNSA. The V and J ends lost 6 bases and 3 bases respectively, with 18 bases between them. In DNA form, the CDR3 reads TGTGCCAGCAGTCTATCAGGGGGGGCTCTCTACAATGAGCAGTTCTTC. Translated: CASSLSGGALYNEQFF.

This clone occurred a few times. The CDR3 DNA sequence: TGTGCCAGCAGCCGAAAGGACAGGGGGGCTTTTGAAGCTTTCTTT. It encodes CASSRKDRGAFEAFF. This chain connects TRBV7-9 to TRBJ1-1; 10 nucleotides align to TRBD1. The CDR3 spans 15 residues. Germline V lookup: CDR1 SEHNR, CDR2 FQNEAQ (reference sequence). V was clipped by 5 bases and J by 7 bases; unmatched bases: 10.

The genes are TRBV6-5 and TRBJ1-1; D perhaps matches TRBD1 (5 bases). Germline V gives CDR1 MNHEY, CDR2 SVGAGI. The CDR3 has 14 residues. V was cut by 5 bases and J by 1 base, with 11 bases left in between. CDR3 in DNA: TGTGCCAGCAGTGAAGGGCAGGGGAACACTGAAGCTTTCTTT. It translates to CASSEGQGNTEAFF.

The rearrangement joins TRBV30 to TRBJ1-2; D call uncertain. Germline V gene data show CDR1 as GTSNPN and CDR2 as SVGIG (reference sequence). Trimming removed 4 bases at V and 8 bases at J, with 14 bases between. The CDR3 contains 12 residues. For the CDR3, the DNA is TGTGCCTGGACGTTAGGCCGTGGGGGCTACACCTTC. Its translation is CAWTLGRGGYTF.

The V call is TRBV5-4, the J call TRBJ2-5; the D call may be TRBD1 or TRBD2 (5 bases each). Germline assignment: CDR1 SGHNT and CDR2 YYREEE (reference sequence). The CDR3 totals 13 residues. V lost 4 bases, J lost 2 bases, and 9 bases lay in between. The CDR3 here is CASSGGRQETQYF. The CDR3 nucleotides are TGTGCCAGCAGCGGGGGACGGCAAGAGACCCAGTACTTC.

This chain links TRBV4-1 with TRBJ2-1, with D maybe TRBD2 (6 bases). The CDR3 is 11 amino acids. CDR1 and CDR2 (germline): MGHRA, YSYEKL. V gave up 3 bases and J gave up 9 bases, with 6 bases separating them. The CDR3 sequence: CASSHGGEQFF. The DNA for the CDR3 is TGCGCCAGCAGCCACGGGGGTGAGCAGTTCTTC.

In its sample, this clone was seen a few times. This rearrangement joins TRBV9 to TRBJ1-2; possibly TRBD1 for D (6 bases). The CDR3 sequence is 13 residues long. V was shortened by 6 bases and J by 4 bases, with 13 bases between the two germline ends. Germline CDR1 and CDR2: SGDLS and YYNGEE. The CDR3 region is CASNPGAAYGYTF. In nucleotides, the CDR3 is TGTGCCAGCAACCCAGGGGCGGCCTATGGCTACACCTTC. Full variable domain (outside the CDR3, taken from reference TRBV9 and TRBJ1-2): DSGVTQTPKHLITATGQRVTLRCSPRSGDLSVYWYQQSLDQGLQFLIQYYNGEERAKGNILERFSAQQFPDLHSELNLSSLELGDSALYFCASNPGAAYGYTFGSGTRLTVV.

The chain couples TRBV7-9 to TRBJ1-1; no definite D call. This CDR3 is built from 13 residues. Per the germline V gene, CDR1 is SEHNR and CDR2 is FQNEAQ (reference sequence). The V gene lost 5 bases and the J gene lost 6 bases, with 13 bases spanning the gap. The DNA for the CDR3 is TGTGCCAGCAGCCCTGACCCGGGAGCTGAAGCTTTCTTT. This encodes CASSPDPGAEAFF.

This chain uses TRBV13 with TRBJ2-5, with D unresolved. Germline V gene sequence: CDR1 PRHDT, CDR2 FYEKMQ (reference sequence). The CDR3 runs 12 residues. Deletions cut 7 bases from V and 5 bases from J, with 11 bases between. CDR3 nucleotide sequence: TGTGCCAGCAACGCAAAAGGGGAGACCCAGTACTTC. Translated: CASNAKGETQYF.

The gene calls are TRBV29-1 and TRBJ2-1; no definite D call. The germline V gene encodes CDR1 SQVTM and CDR2 ANQGSEA. The CDR3 sequence is 12 residues long. V was trimmed by 5 bases and J by 9 bases, leaving 14 bases between them. The CDR3 DNA sequence: TGCAGCGTTCTTTCATCGGAGACTGAGCAGTTCTTC. This encodes CSVLSSETEQFF.

The CDR3 DNA follows: TGCGCCAGCAGCAAGGGACAGAGAGTGAACACTGAAGCTTTCTTT. Translating gives CASSKGQRVNTEAFF. The chain recombines TRBV5-1 with TRBJ1-1, with 7 bases aligning to TRBD1. The CDR3 is 15 amino acids. The germline CDR1 and CDR2 sequences are SGHRS and YFSETQ. The ends lost 4 bases at V and 0 bases at J; junction bases unmatched: 6.

This clone was counted a few times. This rearrangement joins TRBV14 to TRBJ2-3; D is ambiguous. Trimming left V 5 bases short and J 0 bases short, with 9 bases between. From germline, CDR1 is SGHDN and CDR2 FVKESK. The CDR3 is 14 residues long. The chain's CDR3 is CASSKVQSTDTQYF. The CDR3 nucleotides are TGTGCCAGCAGCAAAGTCCAGAGCACAGATACGCAGTATTTT.

This chain joins TRBV14 and TRBJ2-7; either TRBD1 or TRBD2 may fit D (6 bases each). The germline V gene encodes CDR1 SGHDN and CDR2 FVKESK. The CDR3 covers 16 residues. Trimming left V 4 bases short and J 4 bases short, with 20 bases between. The CDR3 sequence: CASSPRGVRDAYEQYF. CDR3 bases: TGTGCCAGCAGCCCAAGGGGGGTCAGGGATGCGTACGAGCAGTACTTC.

This clone was observed a handful of times. The V call is TRBV10-3, the J call TRBJ1-6, with 8 positions matching TRBD1. The CDR3 covers 15 residues. Germline trimming cut 6 bases from V and 10 bases from J; bases unmatched to any gene: 11. Germline V gives CDR1 ENHRY, CDR2 SYGVKD. The CDR3 sequence is CAIRPTGEKGSPLHF. The CDR3 DNA follows: TGTGCCATCAGACCGACAGGGGAAAAGGGATCACCCCTCCACTTT.

The chain combines TRBV4-1 with TRBJ2-5, with D possibly TRBD2 on 5 matching bases. Trimming removed 0 bases at V and 4 bases at J, with 12 bases between. The CDR3 runs to 15 residues. CDR1 and CDR2 from the germline V gene are MGHRA and YSYEKL. Written as DNA, the CDR3 is TGCGCCAGCAGCCAAGAAGGGCTAGAGGGAGAGACCCAGTACTTC. Translating gives CASSQEGLEGETQYF.

The genes are TRBV5-1 and TRBJ1-1; no clear D. This CDR3 region has 13 residues. The germline V gene has CDR1 SGHRS and CDR2 YFSETQ. V lost 0 bases and J lost 1, with 4 bases in between. The CDR3 loop reads CASSLVPNTEAFF. CDR3 coding DNA: TGCGCCAGCAGCTTGGTCCCGAACACTGAAGCTTTCTTT.

The chain is built from TRBV11-2 and TRBJ1-2, with D perhaps matching TRBD1 (5 bases). V lost 5 bases and J lost 8, with 15 bases in between. Germline values: CDR1 SGHAT, CDR2 FQNNGV. The CDR3 is made up of 13 amino acids. The CDR3 DNA follows: TGTGCCAGCAGCCCAGCCTTTAGGGGAGGCTACACCTTC. It codes for CASSPAFRGGYTF.

V and J are TRBV7-8 and TRBJ2-2; tentative D call: TRBD2 (7 bases). This CDR3 spans 16 amino acids. Germline lookup yields CDR1 SGHVS and CDR2 FQNEAQ. Between the trimmed V and J ends, which lost 7 bases and 4 bases, there was a span of 19 bases. This CDR3 reads CASTPGGGQFTGELFF. The CDR3 DNA sequence: TGTGCCAGCACCCCCGGCGGGGGACAATTCACCGGGGAGCTGTTTTTT.

Details on this clone: Distinct nucleotide sequences in the sample also encode this CDR3. This chain joins TRBV19 and TRBJ2-1; 7 bases align to TRBD2. The CDR3 extends over 15 amino acids. Per germline, CDR1 LNHDA and CDR2 SQIVND (reference sequence). The trim removed 3 bases at V and 0 bases at J, leaving 2 bases unmatched. This chain's CDR3 is CASSIGGNSYNEQFF. DNA of the CDR3: TGTGCCAGTAGTATCGGGGGGAACTCCTACAATGAGCAGTTCTTC.

This chain connects TRBV13 to TRBJ2-5; D not resolved. The CDR3 runs to 14 residues. V lost 4 bases to trimming and J lost 2 bases, with 11 bases between them. Germline V gene lookup returns CDR1 PRHDT and CDR2 FYEKMQ (reference sequence). CDR3 amino acids: CASSSRLRQETQYF. CDR3 nucleotides: TGTGCCAGCAGCTCGCGACTGAGACAAGAGACCCAGTACTTC.

This chain links TRBV7-9 with TRBJ2-7; D is uncertain. From germline, CDR1 is SEHNR and CDR2 FQNEAQ (reference sequence). CDR3 length: 15 amino acids. Trimming took off 1 base at V and 5 bases at J, with 15 bases between the two ends. Here the CDR3 DNA reads TGTGCCAGCAGCTTAGGCCCGACAATAAATAACGAGCAGTACTTC. This encodes CASSLGPTINNEQYF.

This clone showed up just once. This chain uses TRBV7-9 with TRBJ1-2; maybe TRBD1 (5 bases). Per germline, CDR1 SEHNR and CDR2 FQNEAQ (reference sequence). With 6 bases removed from V and 7 bases from J, the gap between germline ends came to 12 bases. CDR3 size: 12 residues. CDR3 in DNA: TGTGCCAGCAGTTCCGACAGCACTGGCTACACCTTC. It is translated as CASSSDSTGYTF.

This chain links TRBV6-6 with TRBJ2-1; a weak D match, TRBD1 (6 bases). The CDR3 length is 15 residues. From germline, CDR1 is MNHNY and CDR2 SVGAGI (reference sequence). V was cut by 4 bases and J by 1 base, with 11 bases left in between. The CDR3, as DNA: TGTGCCAGCAGTTGGCAGGGGCCTTCCTACAATGAGCAGTTCTTC. Its translation: CASSWQGPSYNEQFF.

This clone was picked up a small number of times. This rearrangement joins TRBV9 to TRBJ2-3; tentatively, D is TRBD2 (6 bases). Between the trimmed V and J ends, which lost 3 bases and 0 bases, there was a span of 11 bases. The germline gives CDR1 SGDLS, CDR2 YYNGEE. The CDR3 covers 15 residues. This CDR3 is CASSERAASTDTQYF. For the CDR3, the DNA is TGTGCCAGCAGCGAGCGGGCGGCGAGCACAGATACGCAGTATTTT.

This clone was counted a few times. The rearrangement uses TRBV6-5 and TRBJ2-6, with a tentative D call TRBD1 (5 bases). There are 15 residues in the CDR3. Germline V CDR1 and CDR2: MNHEY, SVGAGI. Trimming pared 9 bases from V and 0 bases from J, leaving 12 bases between. CDR3 bases: TGTGCCAGTCGTAAGGGGATCTCTGGGGCCAACGTCCTGACTTTC. This codes for CASRKGISGANVLTF.

This clone was seen more than once but under ten times. V and J are TRBV29-1 and TRBJ2-5, with D maybe TRBD2 (8 bases). The CDR3 has 16 residues. Trimming shortened V by 3 bases and J by 5 bases, and 22 bases separated the two germline ends. Per the germline V gene, CDR1 is SQVTM and CDR2 is ANQGSEA. CDR3 amino acids: CSVDVGRGAGGETQYF. The CDR3 coding sequence is TGCAGCGTTGATGTTGGCAGGGGGGCGGGAGGCGAGACCCAGTACTTC.

This chain uses TRBV13 with TRBJ1-1, with a weak D call TRBD1 (6 bases). V was clipped by 6 bases and J by 6 bases, with 11 bases between them. Germline CDR1 reads PRHDT; CDR2 reads FYEKMQ (reference sequence). The CDR3 has 12 amino acids. CDR3 sequence (DNA): TGTGCCAGCAGGGGGGGGCCCGCTGAAGCTTTCTTT. As protein: CASRGGPAEAFF. Filled out from reference TRBV13 and TRBJ1-1, the complete variable domain reads AAGVIQSPRHLIKEKRETATLKCYPIPRHDTVYWYQQGPGQDPQFLISFYEKMQSDKGSIPDRFSAQQFSDYHSELNMSSLELGDSALYFCASRGGPAEAFFGQGTRLTVV.

Regarding this clone: This same CDR3 is encoded by further DNA sequences in the sample. The chain couples TRBV13 to TRBJ1-1; D not certain. V lost 0 bases, J lost 2 bases, and 4 bases lay in between. Germline V CDR1 and CDR2: PRHDT, FYEKMQ (reference sequence). CDR3 length: 13 amino acids. This CDR3 reads CASSLGVNTEAFF. The CDR3, as DNA: TGTGCCAGCAGCTTAGGAGTCAACACTGAAGCTTTCTTT. The variable domain in full, completed from reference TRBV13 and TRBJ1-1, reads AAGVIQSPRHLIKEKRETATLKCYPIPRHDTVYWYQQGPGQDPQFLISFYEKMQSDKGSIPDRFSAQQFSDYHSELNMSSLELGDSALYFCASSLGVNTEAFFGQGTRLTVV.

The chain couples TRBV4-1 to TRBJ1-2; 12 bases align to TRBD1. The CDR3 spans 15 residues. CDR1 and CDR2 from the germline V gene are MGHRA and YSYEKL. The J segment lost 8 bases and the V segment lost 4 bases, leaving 8 bases of the junction unmatched. This CDR3 reads CASSLPGQGAKGYTF. The DNA of the CDR3 is TGCGCCAGCAGCCTTCCGGGACAGGGGGCAAAGGGCTACACCTTC.

The V gene is TRBV6-5, the J gene TRBJ2-3; the D gene is possibly TRBD1 (5 bases). Trimming removed 5 bases at V and 4 bases at J, with 10 bases between. CDR1 is MNHEY, CDR2 SVGAGI, per germline. The CDR3 length is 13 residues. The CDR3 reads CASSTLGADTQYF. CDR3 DNA: TGTGCCAGCAGTACCTTAGGGGCAGATACGCAGTATTTT.